The next 2 T cell receptor beta chains were all read from a single sample in a study of technical replicates of blood from several donors. Profiled with immunoSEQ multiplex PCR; TCRdb holds only in-frame clones, not every one. The sample shows under 85,000 clones, around 90% of them seen only once. The sample was T cells isolated from PBMCs. These TCRs come from a human donor in good health. Some clones in this sample may be carry-over from other donors' samples.

The chain recombines TRBV6-5 with TRBJ2-7; a weak D match, TRBD2 (5 bases). This CDR3 spans 12 amino acids. Germline assignment: CDR1 MNHEY and CDR2 SVGAGI. V shed 4 bases and J shed 4 bases, with 8 bases lying between them. The CDR3 DNA reads as TGTGCCAGCAGTTCTCTAGCTTACGAGCAGTACTTC. Its protein is CASSSLAYEQYF.

This rearrangement joins TRBV6-5 to TRBJ2-5; the match to TRBD2 covers 8 bases. With V trimmed by 6 bases and J by 4 bases, 4 bases remained unmatched. The germline V gene encodes CDR1 MNHEY and CDR2 SVGAGI. The CDR3 extends over 13 amino acids. For the CDR3, the DNA is TGTGCCAGCAGAGCGGGGGTAGGAGAGACCCAGTACTTC. This codes for CASRAGVGETQYF.